This is a list of T cell receptor beta chains from one sample in a study of somatic mutations in cytotoxic T cells in rheumatoid arthritis. TCRdb keeps only in-frame clones here, not all; method: immunoSEQ multiplex PCR. The table lists 20,000 to 25,000 clones, about 82% of them singletons. Sequenced input: CD8+ T cells sorted from blood. All receptors come from a woman in her fifties or sixties in good health. CDR3s include the opening cysteine and the closing phenylalanine or tryptophan. The order of the fields is D gene, clone size, J gene, V gene, CDR3 DNA, CDR3 protein. The D gene is left open where the match is weak. Clone size is shown for a subset of rows, as once, few, many or a class of expanded clone.

NA,NA,TRBJ2-3,TRBV4-3,TGCGCCAGCAGCCAAGAGGGTGTTAAGGGGTTAGATACGCAGTATTTT,CASSQEGVKGLDTQYF
TRBD1,few,TRBJ1-6,TRBV27,TGTGCCAGCAGTCGGGACAGGTCCTATAATTCACCCCTCCACTTT,CASSRDRSYNSPLHF
NA,NA,TRBJ1-2,TRBV28,TGTGCCAGCAGCCCCCTTGAGGGCAGGGGCTACACCTTC,CASSPLEGRGYTF
TRBD1,NA,TRBJ1-1,TRBV27,TGTGCCAGCAGTCTAATGACAGGGGCGAACACTGAAGCTTTCTTT,CASSLMTGANTEAFF
NA,NA,TRBJ1-1,TRBV19,TGTGCCAGTAGTATAGGCCTGACAGACGAAGCTTTCTTT,CASSIGLTDEAFF
TRBD2,NA,TRBJ2-1,TRBV7-2,TGTGCCAGCAGCCCCGTAGCGGGGGCTCTCAATGAGCAGTTCTTC,CASSPVAGALNEQFF
TRBD1,NA,TRBJ2-3,TRBV4-3,TGCGCCAGCAGCCAAGGACAGCCGGGACAGCACACAGATACGCAGTATTTT,CASSQGQPGQHTDTQYF
NA,NA,TRBJ2-5,TRBV6-5,TGTGCCAGCAGTTCGCCCGGGAACCAAGAGACCCAGTACTTC,CASSSPGNQETQYF
NA,few,TRBJ1-5,TRBV12-5,TGTGCTAGTGGTTTGGCGGTAGCAGGTCAATGGAATCAGCCCCAGCATTTT,CASGLAVAGQWNQPQHF
NA,once,TRBJ1-2,TRBV29-1,TGCAGCACCACGGAAGGAGGCTACACCTTC,CSTTEGGYTF
NA,NA,TRBJ2-1,TRBV9,TGTGCCAGCAGCGTAGGGGATGAGCAGTTCTTC,CASSVGDEQFF
TRBD1,NA,TRBJ1-5,TRBV19,TGTGCCAGTAGTATAGGGGACAGGGACAATCAGCCCCAGCATTTT,CASSIGDRDNQPQHF
NA,NA,TRBJ2-1,TRBV7-9,TGTGCCAGCACCCCCCCAGTGACAGTCTACAATGAGCAGTTCTTC,CASTPPVTVYNEQFF
TRBD1,NA,TRBJ2-7,TRBV10-3,TGTGCCATCAGTGAGTCGATTCGGTCCCAGGGGGCTCACGAGCAGTACTTC,CAISESIRSQGAHEQYF
TRBD1,NA,TRBJ2-2,TRBV6-6,TGTGCCAGCAGTTACTCAGACGTCCCGGGACAGGGGCTGTTTTTT,CASSYSDVPGQGLFF
NA,once,TRBJ2-1,TRBV7-6,TGTGCCAGCAGCACCTTACCCCTTGGTTGGGGAGGAGAGAATGAGCAGTTCTTC,CASSTLPLGWGGENEQFF
TRBD2,NA,TRBJ2-1,TRBV9,TGTGCCAGCAGCGTCACTAGCGGGGGGTTGGGGTTCTTC,CASSVTSGGLGFF
NA,NA,TRBJ2-3,TRBV13,TGTGCCAGCAGCTTACCCCGACTACCCGATACGCAGTATTTT,CASSLPRLPDTQYF
NA,NA,TRBJ2-2,TRBV7-9,TGTGCCAGCAGCTTATATCGAGGAGGGGGGACCGGGGAGCTGTTTTTT,CASSLYRGGGTGELFF
NA,NA,TRBJ1-2,TRBV4-1,TGCGCCAGCAGCCAAGGGACAGCCTATGGCTACACCTTC,CASSQGTAYGYTF
TRBD2,NA,TRBJ2-3,TRBV5-6,TGTGCCAGCAGAAAACTAGCGGGGGGCACAGATACGCAGTATTTT,CASRKLAGGTDTQYF
NA,NA,TRBJ2-7,TRBV7-9,TGTGCCAGCACCAGGGGGGAGGGACAGACTTACGAGCAGTACTTC,CASTRGEGQTYEQYF
TRBD2,NA,TRBJ2-2,TRBV6-1,TGTGCCAGCAGGGGGATAGCGGGGGAGACCGGGGAGCTGTTTTTT,CASRGIAGETGELFF
NA,NA,TRBJ2-2,TRBV5-6,TGTGCCAGCACCCACAGGGGGAGGGGGACCGGGGAGCTGTTTTTT,CASTHRGRGTGELFF
NA,NA,TRBJ2-2,TRBV28,TGTGCCAGCACGCCCTCGCTTAGGTGGGGGGGCCTTCCGGAGCTGTTTTTT,CASTPSLRWGGLPELFF
NA,NA,TRBJ2-3,TRBV9,TGTGCCAGCAGCACCCACTTCACAGATACGCAGTATTTT,CASSTHFTDTQYF
NA,NA,TRBJ2-3,TRBV6-5,TGTGCCAGCAGTTACTCGAGGGGTGCCGCAGATACGCAGTATTTT,CASSYSRGAADTQYF
TRBD1,NA,TRBJ2-1,TRBV28,TGTGCCATCTCCAGGAGGGGACAGGGACACAATGAGCAGTTCTTC,CAISRRGQGHNEQFF
NA,NA,TRBJ2-3,TRBV2,TGTGCCAGCATTCTATACTTCGGCTCTAGCACAGATACGCAGTATTTT,CASILYFGSSTDTQYF
TRBD1,NA,TRBJ2-7,TRBV4-3,TGCGCCAGCAGCCAAGATTCAGGGGGCCCGAGCTCCTACGAGCAGTACTTC,CASSQDSGGPSSYEQYF
NA,NA,TRBJ2-3,TRBV6-6,TGTGCCAGCAGTTACACTACTAGTGGCACAGATACGCAGTATTTT,CASSYTTSGTDTQYF
NA,once,TRBJ1-2,TRBV4-3,TGCGCCAGCAGCCAAGCCGCCGGGACTAACTATGGCTACACCTTC,CASSQAAGTNYGYTF
TRBD2,NA,TRBJ2-5,TRBV11-3,TGTGCCAGCAGTGGACTAGCGGGGGGTCAAGAGACCCAGTACTTC,CASSGLAGGQETQYF
TRBD2,NA,TRBJ2-7,TRBV19,TGTGCCAGTAGTCCGGGACTAGCGGGGGTAAATACCTACGAGCAGTACTTC,CASSPGLAGVNTYEQYF
TRBD2,NA,TRBJ2-1,TRBV4-1,TGCGCCAGCAGCCAAGATCACCCTAGCGGGGGACGAGAGCAGTTCTTC,CASSQDHPSGGREQFF
NA,once,TRBJ2-2,TRBV5-6,TGTGCCAGCAGCTTGGCAATTCAGGGATACACCGGGGAGCTGTTTTTT,CASSLAIQGYTGELFF
NA,NA,TRBJ2-2,TRBV6-1,TGTGCCAGCAGTGAGACTGAAACTGGGGAGCTGTTTTTT,CASSETETGELFF
NA,NA,TRBJ1-5,TRBV27,TGTGCCAGCAGTTTTGGTAGGGATCAGCCCCAGCATTTT,CASSFGRDQPQHF
NA,NA,TRBJ1-2,TRBV4-3,TGCGCCAGCAGCCAAGACTCAGGGACTTACTATGGCTACACCTTC,CASSQDSGTYYGYTF
NA,NA,TRBJ1-1,TRBV9,TGTGCCAGCAGCCTCAGCAGTATAGGGGGTACTGAAGCTTTCTTT,CASSLSSIGGTEAFF
TRBD2,NA,TRBJ2-1,TRBV7-2,TGTGCCAGCAGCTCCCCGCGAACGGGGGGGCTCTCCAATGAGCAGTTCTTC,CASSSPRTGGLSNEQFF
NA,NA,TRBJ1-2,TRBV7-9,TGTGCCAGCAGCTCCGCCCGAGGGCAGGAAGATGGCTACACCTTC,CASSSARGQEDGYTF